The 5 T cell receptor beta chains below come from one sample, sequenced in a study of spatial heterogeneity in lung cancer. TCRdb re-called the 5' RACE reads with MiXCR, one entry per CDR3 protein. The table lists around 11,000 distinct CDR3 sequences, about 4% of them singletons. Time point: sample taken at primary tumor resection. Whole RNA came from tumor, nontumor lung or frozen PBMC and was sequenced without being sorted. The sequenced sample was normal lung tissue next to the tumor, obtained at surgery. These receptors were obtained from a male donor with early-stage non-small cell lung cancer.

This clonotype has at least ten counts. Little can be read into the size of this beta chain, an off-target read in a library designed for alpha chains. CDR3 amino acids: CASMYRTDTGELFF. CDR3 bases: TGTGCCAGCATGTATAGGACAGACACCGGGGAGCTGTTTTTT. V and J are TRBV27 and TRBJ2-2, with D tentatively TRBD1 (6 bases). Trimming cost V 7 bases and J 3 bases, with 12 bases left between them. The germline gives CDR1 MNHEY, CDR2 SMNVEV (reference sequence). The CDR3 is 14 residues long.

As regards this clonotype: The library was prepared for alpha chains; this beta chain is a stray read, so its frequency means little. V usage is TRBV23-1 and J usage is TRBJ2-2; tentative D call: TRBD1 (5 bases). TRBV23-1 has ORF status, its function being uncertain. The CDR3 is 14 residues long. The V end was cut by 3 bases, the J end by 6 bases, with 11 bases between. Written as DNA, the CDR3 is TGCGCCAGCAGTCATTCAGGGATAGCCGGGGAGCTGTTTTTT. It translates to CASSHSGIAGELFF.

The sample holds many counts of this clonotype. A library made for alpha chains picked up this beta chain off target, so its size means little. The V gene is TRBV12-3 or TRBV12-4, the J gene TRBJ2-2; tentatively, D is TRBD1 or TRBD2 (6 bases each). With 7 bases removed from V and 1 base from J, the gap between germline ends came to 19 bases. The CDR3 is 17 amino acids. CDR3 in amino acids: CASTLGGGKGNTGELFF. In DNA form, the CDR3 reads TGTGCCAGCACCCTTGGAGGGGGAAAGGGGAACACCGGGGAGCTGTTTTTT.

A remark on this clonotype: In a library made to pick up alpha chains, this beta chain is a stray read with a size that means little. This chain links TRBV27 with TRBJ2-7; TRBD1 is a possible D gene (5 bases). V lost 3 bases to trimming and J lost 0 bases, with 9 bases between them. Germline CDR1 MNHEY, CDR2 SMNVEV (reference sequence). The CDR3 has 14 residues. CDR3 DNA: TGTGCCAGCAGTTTCAGGGCCATCTCCTACGAGCAGTACTTC. Translation gives CASSFRAISYEQYF.

This clonotype was counted ten times or more. With the library built for alpha chains, this beta chain is off target and its frequency is not meaningful. This chain connects TRBV6-5 to TRBJ1-1; D gene ambiguous. Per the germline V gene, CDR1 is MNHEY and CDR2 is SVGAGI. The CDR3 has 14 residues. The V gene lost 2 bases and the J gene lost 5 bases, with 12 bases spanning the gap. The CDR3 is CASSYGPRGTEAFF. The CDR3 nucleotides are TGTGCCAGCAGTTACGGGCCCCGAGGTACTGAAGCTTTCTTT.